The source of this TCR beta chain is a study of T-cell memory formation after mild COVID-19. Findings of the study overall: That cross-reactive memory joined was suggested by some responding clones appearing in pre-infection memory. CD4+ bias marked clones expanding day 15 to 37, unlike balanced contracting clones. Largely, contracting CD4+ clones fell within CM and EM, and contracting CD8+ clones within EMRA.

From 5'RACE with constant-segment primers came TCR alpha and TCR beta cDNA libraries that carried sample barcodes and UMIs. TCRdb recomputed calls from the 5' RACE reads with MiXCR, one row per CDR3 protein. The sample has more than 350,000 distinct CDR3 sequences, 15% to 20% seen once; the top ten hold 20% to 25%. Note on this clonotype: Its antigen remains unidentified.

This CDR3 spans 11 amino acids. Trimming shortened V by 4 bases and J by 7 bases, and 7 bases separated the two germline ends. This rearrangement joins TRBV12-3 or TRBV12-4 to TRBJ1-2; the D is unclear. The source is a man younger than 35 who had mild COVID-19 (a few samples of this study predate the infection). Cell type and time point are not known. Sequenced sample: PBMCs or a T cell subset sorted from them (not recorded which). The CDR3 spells CASSSFAGYTF. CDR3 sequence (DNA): TGTGCCAGCAGTTCGTTTGCTGGCTACACCTTC.